The rows below give T cell receptor beta chains drawn from one sample of a study of beta chain features in type 1 diabetes. The protocol was immunoSEQ multiplex PCR, while the TCRdb copy is restricted to in-frame clones and leaves out a portion. This table has roughly 500,000 clones, about 32% appearing once. The sequencing sample was made of naive CD4+ T cells from blood. The source is a man between 18 and 29 years old in good health. Each CDR3 is given with its conserved first and last residue. A D gene is named only where the DNA matches it firmly. Size values are once, few and many counts, or a class for expanded clones, and some rows have none.

V,D,J,size,DNA,CDR3
TRBV2,TRBD1,TRBJ1-5,NA,TGTGCCAGCAGTGCCCCAAGGACAGGGCGCAATCAGCCCCAGCATTTT,CASSAPRTGRNQPQHF
TRBV30,NA,TRBJ1-1,NA,TGTGCCTGGAGTGGATACCGTCCACAGGGAAAGCAGACGAACACTGAAGCTTTCTTT,CAWSGYRPQGKQTNTEAFF
TRBV5-1,TRBD2,TRBJ2-1,NA,TGCGCCAGCAGCCATCCAGGACTAGCGGGAGTCGAGCAGTTCTTC,CASSHPGLAGVEQFF
TRBV4-3,NA,TRBJ2-1,few,TGCGCCAGCAGCCAAGATCTGGCGGGCGACTACTTCAATGAGCAGTTCTTC,CASSQDLAGDYFNEQFF
TRBV19,TRBD2,TRBJ2-1,NA,TGTGCCAGTAGCCACTTCTTTCTAGCGGGAGGGCCCCATGAGCAGTTCTTC,CASSHFFLAGGPHEQFF
TRBV7-9,NA,TRBJ2-3,few,TGTGCCAGCAGCCTTACAGATACTAGCACAGATACGCAGTATTTT,CASSLTDTSTDTQYF
TRBV2,TRBD1,TRBJ1-5,NA,TGTGCCAGCAGTGGGACAGGGGGCGGTCAGCCCCAGCATTTT,CASSGTGGGQPQHF
TRBV30,NA,TRBJ1-2,NA,TGTGCCTGGAGTGTCACAGGGCTCGATGGCTACACCTTC,CAWSVTGLDGYTF
TRBV18,NA,TRBJ2-1,NA,TGTGCCAGCTCACCAATGAATGAGCAGTTCTTC,CASSPMNEQFF
TRBV7-9,NA,TRBJ2-3,few,TGTGCCAGCAGCTTAGGCCTGATCACAGATACGCAGTATTTT,CASSLGLITDTQYF
TRBV11-2,NA,TRBJ2-1,NA,TGTGCCAGCAGCCCGAATAGCGTCTACAATGAGCAGTTCTTC,CASSPNSVYNEQFF
TRBV6-1,NA,TRBJ1-5,NA,TGTGCCAGCAGTGAAATCTACCAGCATTTT,CASSEIYQHF
TRBV9,TRBD1,TRBJ2-5,NA,TGTGCCAGCAGCGTAGGAGGGGGCGGAGAGACCCAGTACTTC,CASSVGGGGETQYF
TRBV13,NA,TRBJ1-4,NA,TGTGCCAGCAGTTATAGACTGCGTCCTCTAAAACTGTTTTTT,CASSYRLRPLKLFF
TRBV30,NA,TRBJ2-7,NA,TGTGCCTGGGGGACCAACTACGAGCAGTACTTC,CAWGTNYEQYF